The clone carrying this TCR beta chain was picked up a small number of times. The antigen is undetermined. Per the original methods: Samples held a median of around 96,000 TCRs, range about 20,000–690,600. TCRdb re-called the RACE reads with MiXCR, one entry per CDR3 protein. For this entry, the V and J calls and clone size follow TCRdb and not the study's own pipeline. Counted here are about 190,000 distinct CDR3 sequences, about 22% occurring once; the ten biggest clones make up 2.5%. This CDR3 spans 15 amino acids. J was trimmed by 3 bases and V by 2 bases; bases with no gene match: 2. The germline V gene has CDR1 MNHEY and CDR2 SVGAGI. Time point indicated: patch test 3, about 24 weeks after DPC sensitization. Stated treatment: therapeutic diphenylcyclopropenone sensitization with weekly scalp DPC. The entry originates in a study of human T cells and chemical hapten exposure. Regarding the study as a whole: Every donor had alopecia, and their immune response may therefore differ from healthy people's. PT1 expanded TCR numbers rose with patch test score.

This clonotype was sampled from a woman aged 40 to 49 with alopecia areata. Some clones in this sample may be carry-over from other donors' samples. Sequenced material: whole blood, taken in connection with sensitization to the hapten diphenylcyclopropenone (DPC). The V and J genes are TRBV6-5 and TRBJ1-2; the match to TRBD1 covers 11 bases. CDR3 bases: TGTGCCAGCAGTTACGGGACAGGGGGGGACTATGGCTACACCTTC. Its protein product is CASSYGTGGDYGYTF.